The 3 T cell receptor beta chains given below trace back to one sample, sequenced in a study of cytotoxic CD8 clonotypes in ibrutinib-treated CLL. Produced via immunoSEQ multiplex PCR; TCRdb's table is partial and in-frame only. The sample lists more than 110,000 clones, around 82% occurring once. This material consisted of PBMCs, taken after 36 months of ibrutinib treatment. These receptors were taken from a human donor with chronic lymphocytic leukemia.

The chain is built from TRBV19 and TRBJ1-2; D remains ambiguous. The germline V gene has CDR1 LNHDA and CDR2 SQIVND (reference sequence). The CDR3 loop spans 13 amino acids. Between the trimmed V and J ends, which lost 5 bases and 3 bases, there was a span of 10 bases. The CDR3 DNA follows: TGTGCCAGTAGTGTCGAAAGGGACTATGGCTACACCTTC. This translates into CASSVERDYGYTF.

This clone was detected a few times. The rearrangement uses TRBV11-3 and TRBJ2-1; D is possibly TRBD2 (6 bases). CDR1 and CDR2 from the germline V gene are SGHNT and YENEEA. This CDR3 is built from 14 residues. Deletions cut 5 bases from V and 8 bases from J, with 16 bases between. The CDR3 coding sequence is TGTGCCAGCAGCCCACGGGACTTCGGGGATGAGCAGTTCTTC. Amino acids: CASSPRDFGDEQFF. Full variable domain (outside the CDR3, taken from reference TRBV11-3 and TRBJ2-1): EAGVVQSPRYKIIEKKQPVAFWCNPISGHNTLYWYLQNLGQGPELLIRYENEEAVDDSQLPKDRFSAERLKGVDSTLKIQPAELGDSAVYLCASSPRDFGDEQFFGPGTRLTVL.

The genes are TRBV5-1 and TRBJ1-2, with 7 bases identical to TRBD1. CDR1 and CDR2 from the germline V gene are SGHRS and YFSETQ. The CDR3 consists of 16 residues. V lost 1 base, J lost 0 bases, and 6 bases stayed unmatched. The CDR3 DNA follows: TGCGCCAGCAGCTTGTACAGGGGAGGCGCTAACTATGGCTACACCTTC. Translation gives CASSLYRGGANYGYTF.